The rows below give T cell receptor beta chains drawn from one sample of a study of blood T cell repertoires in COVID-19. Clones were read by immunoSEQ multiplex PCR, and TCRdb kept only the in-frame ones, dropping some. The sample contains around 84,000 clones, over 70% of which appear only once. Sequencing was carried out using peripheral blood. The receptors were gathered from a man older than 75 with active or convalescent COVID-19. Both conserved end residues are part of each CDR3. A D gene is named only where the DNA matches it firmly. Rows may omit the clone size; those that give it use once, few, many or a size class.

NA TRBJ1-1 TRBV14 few CASSPTDEGWGTEAFF TGTGCCAGCAGCCCCACGGATGAGGGTTGGGGCACTGAAGCTTTCTTT
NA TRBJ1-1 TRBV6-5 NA CASRHDVRKNTEAFF TGTGCCAGCAGGCACGACGTGAGGAAGAACACTGAAGCTTTCTTT
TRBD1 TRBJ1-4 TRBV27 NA CASSPLTGAREKLFF TGTGCCAGCAGTCCCTTGACAGGGGCGCGAGAAAAACTGTTTTTT
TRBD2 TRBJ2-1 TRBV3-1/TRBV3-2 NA CASSQDLGSGRAVNEQFF TGTGCCAGCAGCCAAGATCTAGGGAGCGGGAGGGCGGTCAATGAGCAGTTCTTC
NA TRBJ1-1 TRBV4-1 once CASSQPTGPRRTEAFF TGCGCCAGCAGCCAGCCTACAGGGCCCCGCCGCACTGAAGCTTTCTTT
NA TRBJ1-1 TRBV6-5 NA CASSGGLSTEAFF TGTGCCAGCAGCGGGGGGCTGAGCACTGAAGCTTTCTTT
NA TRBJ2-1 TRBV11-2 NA CASSLGQYNEQFF TGTGCCAGCAGCTTAGGGCAGTACAATGAGCAGTTCTTC
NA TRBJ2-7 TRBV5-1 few CASSQGPNSDEQYF TGCGCCAGCAGTCAGGGGCCCAATAGTGACGAGCAGTACTTC
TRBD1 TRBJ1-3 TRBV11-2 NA CASTVGTGFGNTIYF TGTGCCAGCACAGTCGGGACAGGCTTTGGAAACACCATATATTTT
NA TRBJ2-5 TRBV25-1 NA CASSDEGHLLQETQYF TGTGCCAGCAGTGACGAGGGACACCTTCTTCAAGAGACCCAGTACTTC
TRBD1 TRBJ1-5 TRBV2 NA CASSGPGGNQPQHF TGTGCCAGCAGTGGGCCAGGGGGAAATCAGCCCCAGCATTTT
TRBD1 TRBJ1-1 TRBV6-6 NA CASSPGRVGQINTEAFF TGTGCCAGCAGTCCTGGGCGTGTGGGACAGATAAACACTGAAGCTTTCTTT
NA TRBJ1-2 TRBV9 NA CASSDQIETGSFYGYTF TGTGCCAGCAGCGACCAGATTGAGACAGGATCCTTCTATGGCTACACCTTC
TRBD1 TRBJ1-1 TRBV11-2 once CASSPWTGGDSKAFF TGTGCCAGCAGCCCCTGGACAGGAGGTGACTCTAAAGCTTTCTTT
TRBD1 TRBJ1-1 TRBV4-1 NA CASSQSQGASEAFF TGCGCCAGCAGCCAATCCCAGGGGGCCTCTGAAGCTTTCTTT
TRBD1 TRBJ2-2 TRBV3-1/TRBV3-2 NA CASSLWTGLTGELFF TGTGCCAGCAGCCTTTGGACAGGGCTAACCGGGGAGCTGTTTTTT
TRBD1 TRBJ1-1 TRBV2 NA CASSGRTGGLNTEAFF TGTGCCAGCAGTGGCCGGACAGGGGGTTTGAACACTGAAGCTTTCTTT
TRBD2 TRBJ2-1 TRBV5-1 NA CASSLGTSGGYNEQFF TGCGCCAGCAGCTTGGGGACTAGCGGGGGTTACAATGAGCAGTTCTTC
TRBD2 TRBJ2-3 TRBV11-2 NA CASSLSSGGAGTQYF TGTGCCAGCAGCTTATCTAGCGGGGGGGCAGGAACGCAGTATTTT
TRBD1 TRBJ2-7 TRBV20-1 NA CSARTGYEQYF TGCAGTGCCAGGACAGGCTACGAGCAGTACTTC
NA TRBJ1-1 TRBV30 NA CAWSGTHEAFF TGTGCCTGGAGTGGTACACACGAAGCTTTCTTT
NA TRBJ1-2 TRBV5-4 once CASSRQVANYGYTF TGTGCCAGCAGTCGACAGGTGGCTAACTATGGCTACACCTTC
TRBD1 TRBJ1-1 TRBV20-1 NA CSAGTGREAFF TGCAGTGCTGGGACAGGAAGGGAAGCTTTCTTT
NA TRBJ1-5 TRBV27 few CASSSLGRENQPQHF TGTGCCAGCAGTTCTCTCGGACGGGAAAATCAGCCCCAGCATTTT
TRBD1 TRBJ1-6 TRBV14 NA CASSQDLDRVNSPLHF TGTGCCAGCAGCCAAGATCTAGACAGGGTGAATTCACCCCTCCACTTT
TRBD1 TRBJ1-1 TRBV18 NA CASSQGQITGYNTEAFF TGTGCCAGCTCCCAGGGACAGATAACAGGGTATAACACTGAAGCTTTCTTT